Following are 18 T cell receptor beta chains from one sample sequenced in a study of breast tumors, draining lymph nodes, adjacent tissues. TCRdb processed the multiplex PCR reads anew with MiXCR; each CDR3 protein has one entry. The data show 30,000 to 40,000 distinct CDR3 sequences, 30% to 45% seen once. Sequenced: breast tumor tissue. The receptors originated from a female donor with breast cancer. Some clones in this sample may be carry-over from other donors' samples.

This clonotype has at least ten counts. The V and J genes are TRBV11-1 and TRBJ2-1, with 14 bases matching TRBD2. CDR3 length equals 16 residues. V dropped 4 bases and J dropped 6; count of bases not matched to a gene: 5. Germline V gives CDR1 SGHAT, CDR2 FQDESV (reference sequence). The CDR3: CASSSAGLAGGNEQFF. The CDR3 nucleotides are TGTGCCAGCAGCTCCGCCGGACTAGCGGGAGGCAATGAGCAGTTCTTC.

The rearrangement links TRBV10-2 to TRBJ2-1; TRBD2 matches at 10 bases. This CDR3 comprises 14 residues. The germline V gene has CDR1 WSHSY and CDR2 SAAADI. V was pared by 6 bases and J by 3 bases, with 2 bases of the junction left unmatched. CDR3 loop: CASRGTSVYNEQFF. The CDR3 region has the DNA TGCGCCAGCAGGGGGACTAGCGTCTACAATGAGCAGTTCTTC.

This clonotype came up many times. This rearrangement joins TRBV7-2 to TRBJ2-7, with D maybe TRBD1 (6 bases). V was pared by 3 bases and J by 1 base, with 13 bases between. Germline CDR1 reads SGHTA; CDR2 reads FQGNSA. CDR3 size: 15 residues. CDR3 bases: TGTGCCAGCAGCTTTTTGGACAGTATATCCTACGAGCAGTACTTC. Its protein is CASSFLDSISYEQYF. The complete variable domain, with remaining parts taken from reference TRBV7-2 and TRBJ2-7, reads GAGVSQSPSNKVTEKGKDVELRCDPISGHTALYWYRQSLGQGLEFLIYFQGNSAPDKSGLPSDRFSAERTGGSVSTLTIQRTQQEDSAVYLCASSFLDSISYEQYFGPGTRLTVT.

The chain combines TRBV29-1 with TRBJ1-1, with 7 bases fitting TRBD1. The CDR3 length is 14 residues. The germline V gene encodes CDR1 SQVTM and CDR2 ANQGSEA. V shed 7 bases and J 0 bases; nucleotides not matched to a gene: 8. CDR3 protein: CSARPTGMNTEAFF. The CDR3 DNA sequence: TGCAGCGCCCGACCGACAGGGATGAACACTGAAGCTTTCTTT.

The table lists this clonotype with a count of one. Possible read error: a much larger clone is one base away. The chain links TRBV28 to TRBJ2-7; D perhaps matches TRBD1 (7 bases). Germline loops: CDR1 MDHEN, CDR2 SYDVKM. This CDR3 is 13 amino acids long. CDR3 in DNA: TGTGCCAGCGGAGGGACAGCATCCTACGAGCAGCACTTC. It encodes CASGGTASYEQHF. Together with reference TRBV28 and TRBJ2-7, the CDR3 gives the full variable domain: DVKVTQSSRYLVKRTGEKVFLECVQDMDHENMFWYRQDPGLGLRLIYFSYDVKMKEKGDIPEGYSVSREKKERFSLILESASTNQTSMYLCASGGTASYEQHFGPGTRLTVT.

In its sample, this clonotype was seen many times. V gene TRBV7-8 combines with J gene TRBJ2-2, with 14 bases that match TRBD2. Per the germline V gene, CDR1 is SGHVS and CDR2 is FQNEAQ. V dropped 5 bases and J dropped 4; count of bases not matched to a gene: 9. CDR3 length equals 18 residues. The CDR3 nucleotides are TGTGCCAGCAGCCCGGGACTAGCGGGAGTGCTCGGCACCGGGGAGCTGTTTTTT. Protein: CASSPGLAGVLGTGELFF. Based on the CDR3 plus reference TRBV7-8 and TRBJ2-2, the full variable domain is GAGVSQSPRYKVAKRGQDVALRCDPISGHVSLFWYQQALGQGPEFLTYFQNEAQLDKSGLPSDRFFAERPEGSVSTLKIQRTQQEDSAVYLCASSPGLAGVLGTGELFFGEGSRLTVL.

In this sample, this clonotype turned up many times. This chain connects TRBV9 to TRBJ2-3; D is unclear. The germline gives CDR1 SGDLS, CDR2 YYNGEE. Trimming left V 3 bases short and J 2 bases short, with 13 bases between. The CDR3 consists of 15 residues. The CDR3 DNA follows: TGTGCCAGCAGCGCCGACGGACGGGTCACAGATACGCAGTATTTT. Protein sequence: CASSADGRVTDTQYF. The full variable domain, its missing parts supplied by reference TRBV9 and TRBJ2-3, is DSGVTQTPKHLITATGQRVTLRCSPRSGDLSVYWYQQSLDQGLQFLIQYYNGEERAKGNILERFSAQQFPDLHSELNLSSLELGDSALYFCASSADGRVTDTQYFGPGTRLTVL.

At least ten counts were recorded for this clonotype. The J gene is TRBJ2-2, the V gene TRBV5-1; possible D gene TRBD2, 5 bases. The V and J ends lost 4 bases and 1 base respectively, with 14 bases between them. The CDR3 has 16 residues. Germline-derived CDR1 and CDR2 are SGHRS and YFSETQ. The chain's CDR3 is CASSPYLSGNTGELFF. As DNA, the CDR3 is TGCGCCAGCAGCCCATATCTAAGCGGGAACACCGGGGAGCTGTTTTTT. The full variable domain, its missing parts supplied by reference TRBV5-1 and TRBJ2-2, is KAGVTQTPRYLIKTRGQQVTLSCSPISGHRSVSWYQQTPGQGLQFLFEYFSETQRNKGNFPGRFSGRQFSNSRSEMNVSTLELGDSALYLCASSPYLSGNTGELFFGEGSRLTVL.

This clonotype is hyperexpanded (1% or more) within its sample. V usage is TRBV7-2 and J usage is TRBJ1-3; a possible D gene is TRBD1 (5 bases). The V and J ends lost 4 bases and 3 bases respectively, with 10 bases between them. The length of the CDR3 is 14 residues. Germline CDR1 and CDR2: SGHTA and FQGNSA. The DNA for the CDR3 is TGTGCCAGCAGCTCGTCAGGGAGTGGAAACACCATATATTTT. Translation gives CASSSSGSGNTIYF.

This clonotype was picked up one time. The rearrangement joins TRBV24-1 to TRBJ2-7, with D maybe TRBD1 (6 bases). Germline CDR1 and CDR2: KGHDR and SFDVKD. V gave up 4 bases and J gave up 7 bases, with 13 bases separating them. The CDR3 has 13 amino acids. The CDR3 loop reads CATSDPGTPEQYF. The CDR3, as DNA: TGTGCCACCAGTGACCCCGGGACACCAGAGCAGTACTTC.

A note on this clonotype: This may be a read error: a much more frequent sequence differs by one nucleotide. This chain joins TRBV7-9 and TRBJ2-1; 8 nucleotides line up with TRBD1. CDR1 and CDR2 (germline): SEHNR, FQNEAQ (reference sequence). There are 15 residues in the CDR3. Here the CDR3 reads CASSSTGASYSEQFF. The CDR3 coding sequence is TGTGCCAGCAGCTCGACAGGGGCCTCCTACAGTGAGCAGTTCTTC.

The CDR3 sequence: CASSTTTGGREKLFF. DNA of the CDR3: TGTGCCAGCAGTACGACGACAGGGGGGAGAGAAAAACTGTTTTTT. This chain joins TRBV28 and TRBJ1-4, with TRBD1 matching over 9 bases. This CDR3 region has 15 residues. The germline gives CDR1 MDHEN, CDR2 SYDVKM. The trim removed 5 bases at V and 8 bases at J, leaving 9 bases unmatched.

The chain uses TRBV24-1 and TRBJ2-1; TRBD2 is a possible D gene (7 bases). The V gene lost 4 bases and the J gene lost 7 bases, with 19 bases spanning the gap. CDR1 and CDR2 from the germline V gene are KGHDR and SFDVKD. This CDR3 region has 16 residues. CDR3 amino acids: CATSDPGLGGINEQFF. The CDR3 nucleotides read TGTGCCACCAGTGACCCAGGACTAGGGGGTATTAATGAGCAGTTCTTC.

This clonotype was picked up many times. This rearrangement joins TRBV10-3 to TRBJ2-1; TRBD2 matches 11 bases. The V gene's germline CDR1 is ENHRY and CDR2 SYGVKD. There are 16 residues in the CDR3. Trimming took 8 bases from V and 2 from J; bases not matched to a gene: 8. CDR3 nucleotide sequence: TGTGCCATCGGCGAACCGGGACTAGCGGCCTACAATGAGCAGTTCTTC. Its protein is CAIGEPGLAAYNEQFF.

This clonotype has at least ten counts. The gene calls are TRBV7-8 and TRBJ2-4, with 7 bases identical to TRBD2. This CDR3 spans 15 amino acids. From germline, CDR1 is SGHVS and CDR2 FQNEAQ. V gave up 1 base and J gave up 1 base; unmatched junction bases: 1. This CDR3 is CASSLGREAKNIQYF. CDR3 sequence (DNA): TGTGCCAGCAGCTTAGGGCGGGAGGCCAAAAACATTCAGTACTTC. Using reference TRBV7-8 and TRBJ2-4 for the parts outside the CDR3, the full variable domain is GAGVSQSPRYKVAKRGQDVALRCDPISGHVSLFWYQQALGQGPEFLTYFQNEAQLDKSGLPSDRFFAERPEGSVSTLKIQRTQQEDSAVYLCASSLGREAKNIQYFGAGTRLSVL.

This clonotype was counted many times. The chain joins TRBV6-6 to TRBJ1-3, with unresolved D. Trimming pared 8 bases from V and 0 bases from J, leaving 5 bases between. The germline V gene encodes CDR1 MNHNY and CDR2 SVGAGI (reference sequence). The CDR3 is 12 amino acids. The CDR3 reads CASGRSGNTIYF. The DNA of the CDR3 is TGTGCCAGCGGACGCTCTGGAAACACCATATATTTT.

The chain is built from TRBV9 and TRBJ1-5, with a possible D match to TRBD1 (6 bases). CDR1 and CDR2 from the germline V gene are SGDLS and YYNGEE. Between the trimmed V and J ends, which lost 0 bases and 4 bases, there was a span of 17 bases. The CDR3 spans 17 residues. DNA for the CDR3: TGTGCCAGCAGCGTAGAGGGGCCTTCGGGGGCTAATCAGCCCCAGCATTTT. Amino acids: CASSVEGPSGANQPQHF.

The chain employs TRBV9 and TRBJ1-2; D is ambiguous. CDR3 size: 15 residues. The germline V gene encodes CDR1 SGDLS and CDR2 YYNGEE. V lost 2 bases and J lost 8, with 19 bases in between. The CDR3 is CASSVSSVTYGGYTF. CDR3 bases: TGTGCCAGCAGCGTTAGTTCAGTGACCTATGGGGGCTACACCTTC.